The text below deals with one T cell receptor (beta chain). Its antigen is still unknown. The data originate from a study of cytomegalovirus exposure and HLA in healthy donors. PCR involved 60 Vbeta and 13 Jbeta primers. TCRdb keeps only in-frame clones here, not all; method: immunoSEQ multiplex PCR. The repertoire includes approximately 110,000 clones, 77% of them detected once, and 3.5% to 4% sits in the top ten. Study results and caveats: When a later analysis was performed, an Asian-associated ancestry cluster reportedly had fewer N-insertions than the roughly 690-donor mean. Later analysis showed TCR association rates varying by HLA locus, highest for DRB1 and lowest for HLA-C. Cytomegalovirus-associated status was assigned to 164 TCR beta chains. The authors considered a cluster of highly shared sequence variants likely to be a sequencing artifact.

V was shortened by 6 bases and J by 1 base, with 9 bases between the two germline ends. CDR1 and CDR2 from the germline V gene are MNHEY and SVGAGI. The CDR3 runs to 13 residues. The chain links TRBV6-5 to TRBJ1-1; D not certain. This clonotype was sampled from a human donor in good health. The sequenced material came from PBMCs. CDR3 sequence reads: CASSLGGNTEAFF. The CDR3 DNA reads as TGTGCCAGCAGCCTCGGAGGGAACACTGAAGCTTTCTTT.